Given below is one T cell receptor (beta chain) in context. V gave up 3 bases and J gave up 0 bases; unmatched junction bases: 8. CDR3 size: 17 residues. Germline V gene data show CDR1 as LGHNT and CDR2 as FRNRAP. This record belongs to a study of T cell changes during pregnancy in multiple sclerosis. Sequenced by immunoSEQ multiplex PCR; TCRdb stores in-frame clones only, minus some. The sample carries tens of thousands of clones, 85% to 90% recorded once. The TCR comes from a female donor with multiple sclerosis, enrolled in a pregnancy study. V gene TRBV12-5 combines with J gene TRBJ2-3; TRBD2 matches 8 bases. This specimen consisted of CD4+ T cells from peripheral blood mononuclear cells, obtained in the first trimester of pregnancy. CDR3 nucleotide sequence: TGTGCTAGTGGTTTCGATTCGGGAGGGCCGAGCACAGATACGCAGTATTTT. Encoded protein: CASGFDSGGPSTDTQYF.